The 18 T cell receptor beta chains below come from one sample, sequenced in a study of shared clonotypes between healthy human individuals. TCRdb's table, derived via immunoSEQ multiplex PCR, lists solely in-frame clones and lacks some. In the table there are nearly 2 million clones, about 95% of which are singletons. The naive CD8 fraction comprised CD45RO-negative cells positively selected for CCR7 and excluded terminally differentiated effector memory CD45RA+ cells. The material sequenced was naive CD8+ T cells sorted from blood. These receptors were taken from a man aged 18-30 years in good health.

This chain connects TRBV7-9 to TRBJ1-6; the match to TRBD1 covers 9 bases. The CDR3 runs 15 residues. Germline V lookup: CDR1 SEHNR, CDR2 FQNEAQ (reference sequence). V lost 6 bases, J lost 5 bases, and 5 bases stayed unmatched. The CDR3 DNA is TGTGCCAGCAGAGGCCGACAGGGGGATAATTCACCCCTCCACTTT. It is translated as CASRGRQGDNSPLHF.

The V gene is TRBV6-5, the J gene TRBJ2-3; no firm D call. CDR3 size: 13 residues. V shed 4 bases and J shed 0 bases, with 5 bases lying between them. Germline assignment: CDR1 MNHEY and CDR2 SVGAGI. Here the CDR3 DNA reads TGTGCCAGCAGTTGGGATAGCACAGATACGCAGTATTTT. Residues: CASSWDSTDTQYF.

The chain employs TRBV7-2 and TRBJ2-1; D perhaps matches TRBD2 (6 bases). V dropped 0 bases and J dropped 10 bases, with 22 bases sitting between them. Germline V gene sequence: CDR1 SGHTA, CDR2 FQGNSA. This CDR3 has 17 amino acids. CDR3 residues: CASSLATRTGDPGEQFF. The CDR3 DNA follows: TGTGCCAGCAGCTTAGCGACTAGGACCGGGGACCCAGGGGAGCAGTTCTTC.

The chain combines TRBV5-4 with TRBJ2-3; maybe TRBD2 (6 bases). This CDR3 has 13 residues. Germline CDR1 SGHNT, CDR2 YYREEE (reference sequence). V lost 5 bases to trimming and J lost 1 base, with 8 bases between them. CDR3 loop: CASRSSGTDTQYF. Here the CDR3 DNA reads TGTGCCAGCAGATCTAGCGGCACAGATACGCAGTATTTT.

This clone has only one observation. The rearrangement uses TRBV7-9 and TRBJ1-2, with TRBD1 as a possible D gene (5 bases). V gave up 4 bases and J gave up 6 bases, with 12 bases separating them. The CDR3 runs 13 residues. Germline V CDR1 and CDR2: SEHNR, FQNEAQ (reference sequence). The DNA of the CDR3 is TGTGCCAGCAGCTCGGGCCCCAGGGATGGCTACACCTTC. This codes for CASSSGPRDGYTF.

V usage is TRBV6-5 and J usage is TRBJ2-7; a weak D match, TRBD2 (5 bases). Germline assignment: CDR1 MNHEY and CDR2 SVGAGI. Trimming cost V 6 bases and J 1 base, with 16 bases left between them. There are 15 residues in the CDR3. CDR3 amino acids: CASSYMPERSYEQYF. DNA for the CDR3: TGTGCCAGCAGCTATATGCCGGAGCGGTCCTACGAGCAGTACTTC.

The genes are TRBV5-6 and TRBJ2-7; the D is unclear. The CDR3 runs 17 residues. V was clipped by 0 bases and J by 0 bases, with 16 bases between them. The germline gives CDR1 SGHDT, CDR2 YYEEEE. CDR3: CASSLVLVGPLSYEQYF. CDR3 nucleotide sequence: TGTGCCAGCAGCTTGGTTTTGGTGGGCCCGCTCTCCTACGAGCAGTACTTC.

The chain is built from TRBV11-2 and TRBJ2-1, with TRBD2 matching 11 bases. Per the germline V gene, CDR1 is SGHAT and CDR2 is FQNNGV. The length of the CDR3 is 17 residues. Trimming removed 5 bases from V and 10 bases from J; junction bases left unmatched: 16. Here the CDR3 DNA reads TGTGCCAGCAGCGGATGGCCGGGACTAGCGGAGGTCGACGAGCAGTTCTTC. Translated: CASSGWPGLAEVDEQFF. The entire variable domain, with the rest obtained from reference TRBV11-2 and TRBJ2-1, is as follows: EAGVAQSPRYKIIEKRQSVAFWCNPISGHATLYWYQQILGQGPKLLIQFQNNGVVDDSQLPKDRFSAERLKGVDSTLKIQPAKLEDSAVYLCASSGWPGLAEVDEQFFGPGTRLTVL.

V is TRBV6-5 and J is TRBJ2-1; tentatively, D is TRBD2 (6 bases). With 7 bases removed from V and 5 bases from J, the gap between germline ends came to 15 bases. The CDR3 loop spans 14 amino acids. Germline V lookup: CDR1 MNHEY, CDR2 SVGAGI. In nucleotides, the CDR3 is TGTGCCAGCACCTGGAATAGCGGAAACAATGAGCAGTTCTTC. This codes for CASTWNSGNNEQFF.

In regard to this clone: Other DNA sequences in this specimen translate into the identical CDR3. V usage is TRBV4-1 and J usage is TRBJ2-7, with 7 bases lining up with TRBD1. Per germline, CDR1 MGHRA and CDR2 YSYEKL. This CDR3 contains 14 residues. V shed 1 base and J 3 bases; nucleotides not matched to a gene: 3. CDR3 nucleotide sequence: TGCGCCAGCAGCCAAGCCGGGACAGACTACGAGCAGTACTTC. This codes for CASSQAGTDYEQYF.

The genes are TRBV4-1 and TRBJ1-6; TRBD1 might be the D (5 bases). The germline V gene encodes CDR1 MGHRA and CDR2 YSYEKL. CDR3 length equals 18 residues. Trimming left V 0 bases short and J 6 bases short, with 18 bases between. CDR3: CASSQDPGEDYRNSPLHF. CDR3 nucleotides: TGCGCCAGCAGCCAAGATCCGGGGGAGGATTATCGTAATTCACCCCTCCACTTT.

The chain combines TRBV12-2 with TRBJ1-1. TRBV12-2 is a pseudogene segment. The CDR3 has 14 residues. The CDR3, as DNA: TGTGCAAGTCGCTTAGAGGGTACTTCGACTGAAGCTTTCTTT. This encodes CASRLEGTSTEAFF.

This rearrangement joins TRBV14 to TRBJ1-3; D uncertain. The CDR3 contains 16 residues. Germline V gene lookup returns CDR1 SGHDN and CDR2 FVKESK. V shed 1 base and J shed 4 bases, with 14 bases lying between them. The CDR3 loop is CASSQGLGLSGNTIYF. DNA for the CDR3: TGTGCCAGCAGCCAAGGTTTGGGATTATCCGGAAACACCATATATTTT.

CDR3 region: CASRRDRGASYEQYF. Here the CDR3 DNA reads TGTGCCAGCAGGAGGGACAGGGGGGCCTCCTACGAGCAGTACTTC. The rearrangement joins TRBV28 to TRBJ2-7; 11 bases are shared with TRBD1. V lost 6 bases to trimming and J lost 0 bases; unmatched junction nucleotides: 4. This CDR3 spans 15 amino acids. Germline V gene sequence: CDR1 MDHEN, CDR2 SYDVKM.

The CDR3 here is CASSHYPGQGQEQYF. The CDR3 nucleotides read TGCGCCAGCAGCCACTATCCGGGACAGGGGCAAGAGCAGTACTTC. The chain employs TRBV5-1 and TRBJ2-7, with 10 positions matching TRBD1. The CDR3 loop spans 15 amino acids. The germline CDR1 and CDR2 sequences are SGHRS and YFSETQ. V lost 4 bases, J lost 7 bases, and 11 bases stayed unmatched.

The genes are TRBV9 and TRBJ2-6; D gene uncertain. Per germline, CDR1 SGDLS and CDR2 YYNGEE. V dropped 0 bases and J dropped 0 bases, with 16 bases sitting between them. The CDR3 totals 19 residues. CDR3 sequence reads: CASSVGVKGASSGANVLTF. The CDR3, as DNA: TGTGCCAGCAGCGTAGGAGTCAAGGGTGCGAGCTCTGGGGCCAACGTCCTGACTTTC.

V usage is TRBV4-2 and J usage is TRBJ2-1; TRBD2 agrees at 13 bases. The CDR3 sequence is 19 residues long. The V and J ends lost 0 bases and 2 bases, in that order; junction bases with no gene match: 7. Germline V lookup: CDR1 LGHNA, CDR2 YNFKEQ. CDR3 region: CASSQDLLAGGDPYNEQFF. The CDR3 DNA reads TGTGCCAGCAGCCAAGATCTACTAGCGGGAGGGGACCCCTACAATGAGCAGTTCTTC.

About this clone: Other DNA variants within this sample encode the same CDR3. The J gene is TRBJ2-5, the V gene TRBV28; TRBD1 matches 8 bases. Trimming took 7 bases from V and 3 from J; bases not matched to a gene: 1. This CDR3 comprises 12 residues. Germline V CDR1 and CDR2: MDHEN, SYDVKM. CDR3 in DNA: TGTGCCAGCACAGGGGGCGAAGAGACCCAGTACTTC. This encodes CASTGGEETQYF.